The clone carrying this T cell receptor (beta chain) was detected only a few times. Antigen specificity is unknown. The source of the sample is a study of blood T cells in healthy people across ages. Then a second PCR, running roughly 7 to 11 cycles, was carried out with a sample-barcoded 5' primer and a J-beta primer mix. TCRdb re-called the 5' RACE reads through MiXCR, storing one row per CDR3 protein. The table lists roughly 800,000 distinct CDR3 sequences, under 40% of them singletons. PBMCs numbering at least 6 million were isolated per sample. Overall study results and limits: The unknown donor CMV status may have confounded expanded clonotype changes. Older individuals had lower TCR beta diversity per million T cells (the decline was roughly linear).

The source of this sequence is a man aged 18-30 years in good health. Sequencing was performed on blood.

The CDR3 nucleotides read TGTGCCAGCAGTTTCCGGGCCACACAGCCCAATGAGCAGTTCTTC. Translated: CASSFRATQPNEQFF. This rearrangement joins TRBV28 to TRBJ2-1; D not certain. Trimming cost V 3 bases and J 6 bases, with 15 bases left between them. Germline-derived CDR1 and CDR2 are MDHEN and SYDVKM. This CDR3 has 15 amino acids. Full variable domain (outside the CDR3, taken from reference TRBV28 and TRBJ2-1): DVKVTQSSRYLVKRTGEKVFLECVQDMDHENMFWYRQDPGLGLRLIYFSYDVKMKEKGDIPEGYSVSREKKERFSLILESASTNQTSMYLCASSFRATQPNEQFFGPGTRLTVL.